This T cell receptor (beta chain) originates from a study of T-cell memory formation after mild COVID-19. Study-wide points: Researchers report contracting CD4+ clones mostly in CM and EM, with CD8+ clones in EMRA. Clones that got smaller from day 15 to 85 had even CD4/CD8, while clones growing later tipped toward CD4+.

This clonotype has a count of ten or more. Its antigen is as yet unknown. TCRdb itself ran the 5' RACE reads through MiXCR, one entry per CDR3 protein. This sample has some 290,000 distinct CDR3 sequences, with 16% found just once. The sample comprised PBMCs or a T cell subset sorted from them (not recorded which). The sequence derives from a man younger than 30 who had mild COVID-19 (a few samples of this study predate the infection). Cell type and time point are not known.

The CDR3 sequence: CASSLLEGETQYF. The DNA of the CDR3 is TGCGCCAGCAGCCTGTTAGAAGGGGAGACCCAGTACTTC. J is TRBJ2-5 and V is TRBV5-1; no reliable D call. This CDR3 contains 13 residues. V was shortened by 4 bases and J by 5 bases, with 12 bases between the two germline ends. The V gene's germline CDR1 is SGHRS and CDR2 YFSETQ.